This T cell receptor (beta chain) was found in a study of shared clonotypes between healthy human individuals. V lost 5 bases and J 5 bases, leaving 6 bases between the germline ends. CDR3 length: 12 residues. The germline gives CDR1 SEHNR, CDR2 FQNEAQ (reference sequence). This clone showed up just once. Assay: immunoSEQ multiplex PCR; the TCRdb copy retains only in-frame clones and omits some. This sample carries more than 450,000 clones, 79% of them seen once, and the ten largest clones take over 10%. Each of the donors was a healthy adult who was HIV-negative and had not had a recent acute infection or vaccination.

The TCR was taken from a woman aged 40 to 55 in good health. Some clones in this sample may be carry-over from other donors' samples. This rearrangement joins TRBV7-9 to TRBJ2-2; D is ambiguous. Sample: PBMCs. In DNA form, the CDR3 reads TGTGCCAGCAGCAGAGATACCGGGGAGCTGTTTTTT. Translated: CASSRDTGELFF.